The 8 T cell receptor beta chains in this list originate from one sample, sequenced in a study of spatial heterogeneity in lung cancer. Time point meaning: sample taken at primary tumor resection. Unsorted tumor, nontumor lung tissue or cryopreserved PBMC supplied the whole RNA. Using its own MiXCR run on the 5' RACE reads, TCRdb lists one record per CDR3 protein. The table has 77,000 or so distinct CDR3 sequences, approximately 21% seen once; the top ten hold about 6.8%. The sample consisted of PBMCs, taken at surgery. Receptors originate from a male donor with early-stage non-small cell lung cancer.

This clonotype came up a few times. V and J are TRBV28 and TRBJ2-1, with TRBD1 identical over 7 bases. V shed 10 bases, J shed 10 bases, and the junction held 13 bases outside the gene matches. CDR3 length: 13 amino acids. Per the germline V gene, CDR1 is MDHEN and CDR2 is SYDVKM. Here the CDR3 reads CATAGTAYKEQFF. The CDR3 DNA is TGTGCCACTGCCGGGACAGCTTATAAGGAGCAGTTCTTC.

This sequence joins TRBV4-2 and TRBJ2-3, with D possibly being TRBD2 (5 bases). This CDR3 has 13 amino acids. The ends were cut back, 3 bases at V and 3 bases at J, with 7 bases in the middle. Germline V gives CDR1 LGHNA, CDR2 YNFKEQ. In nucleotides, the CDR3 is TGTGCCAGCAGCCAGCGGGCAACAGATACGCAGTATTTT. It translates to CASSQRATDTQYF.

The chain couples TRBV28 to TRBJ1-4; D is undetermined. V was clipped by 6 bases and J by 2 bases, with 13 bases between them. The CDR3 runs 15 residues. The germline V gene has CDR1 MDHEN and CDR2 SYDVKM. This CDR3 is CASSPGRATNEKLFF. DNA of the CDR3: TGTGCCAGCAGCCCCGGAAGGGCCACTAATGAAAAACTGTTTTTT.

This clonotype was counted many times. V gene TRBV4-2 combines with J gene TRBJ2-2; TRBD1 matches 7 bases. The V gene's germline CDR1 is LGHNA and CDR2 YNFKEQ. The length of the CDR3 is 17 residues. Unmatched junction bases numbered 6, after V lost 0 bases and J lost 2 bases. The CDR3 sequence: CASSQDSAGGNTGELFF. The CDR3 DNA follows: TGTGCCAGCAGCCAAGATTCGGCAGGGGGAAACACCGGGGAGCTGTTTTTT.

The J gene is TRBJ2-7, the V gene TRBV30; D gene ambiguous. This CDR3 has 11 amino acids. Germline-derived CDR1 and CDR2 are GTSNPN and SVGIG (reference sequence). The V and J ends lost 0 bases and 6 bases respectively, with 6 bases between them. DNA of the CDR3: TGTGCCTGGAGTGTGTCCCGCGAGCAGTACTTC. Encoded protein: CAWSVSREQYF.

This clonotype was observed at least ten times. The chain is built from TRBV12-3 or TRBV12-4 and TRBJ1-1, with D possibly being TRBD1 (6 bases). With 6 bases removed from V and 5 bases from J, the gap between germline ends came to 19 bases. The CDR3 runs 15 residues. CDR3 in DNA: TGTGCCAGCAGGAGTGGTGGGCGGGGGGCGACTGAAGCTTTCTTT. Protein product: CASRSGGRGATEAFF.

CDR3 DNA: TGCGCCAGCAGCTCCCAGCCCACGGGAGTGAACACTGAAGCTTTCTTT. This codes for CASSSQPTGVNTEAFF. J is TRBJ1-1 and V is TRBV5-1; D gene ambiguous. Germline CDR1 reads SGHRS; CDR2 reads YFSETQ. The CDR3 extends over 16 amino acids. Between the trimmed V and J ends, which lost 3 bases and 0 bases, there was a span of 15 bases.

There are many counts of this clonotype. The chain couples TRBV11-2 to TRBJ2-6; D remains ambiguous. This CDR3 is built from 14 residues. Trimming removed 3 bases from V and 0 bases from J, with 3 bases in between. Germline values: CDR1 SGHAT, CDR2 FQNNGV. The CDR3 nucleotides are TGTGCCAGCAGCTTTAGCTCTGGGGCCAACGTCCTGACTTTC. This sequence encodes CASSFSSGANVLTF.